This is a list of T cell receptor beta chains from one sample in a study of blood T cell repertoires in COVID-19. The method was immunoSEQ multiplex PCR; TCRdb's version includes in-frame clones alone and lacks a portion of them. This table has 45,000 to 65,000 clones, 83% appearing once. The sample taken for sequencing was peripheral blood. These receptors were taken from a man aged 35-49 years with acute or convalescent COVID-19. The CDR3 runs from the conserved cysteine through the conserved F or W. Each record gives: V gene, clone size, D gene, J gene, CDR3 protein, CDR3 DNA. The D gene is left open where the match is weak. Size values are once, few and many counts, or a class for expanded clones, and some rows have none.

TRBV29-1,once,NA,TRBJ2-1,CSVRGEVYNEQFF,TGCAGCGTCCGCGGAGAGGTCTACAATGAGCAGTTCTTC
TRBV5-1,NA,NA,TRBJ1-4,CASRVRDYNEKLFF,TGCGCCAGCAGGGTGAGGGATTATAATGAAAAACTGTTTTTT
TRBV9,NA,TRBD2,TRBJ2-5,CASSRGGTSSETQYF,TGTGCCAGCAGCAGAGGGGGGACTAGCTCCGAGACCCAGTACTTC
TRBV15,NA,NA,TRBJ2-5,CATSRVAKAAETQYF,TGTGCCACCAGCAGAGTGGCTAAGGCGGCAGAGACCCAGTACTTC
TRBV30,NA,NA,TRBJ2-1,CAWALGEALNEQFF,TGTGCCTGGGCGCTAGGGGAAGCTTTGAATGAGCAGTTCTTC
TRBV11-2,NA,TRBD2,TRBJ2-1,CASSFAGGGNEQFF,TGTGCCAGCAGCTTTGCGGGAGGGGGCAATGAGCAGTTCTTC
TRBV7-8,NA,NA,TRBJ1-5,CASSLGRTLQPQHF,TGTGCCAGCAGCTTAGGGCGGACTTTGCAGCCCCAGCATTTT
TRBV6-5,NA,NA,TRBJ1-6,CASSYSRQGSNSPLHF,TGTGCCAGCAGTTACTCCCGGCAGGGGTCTAATTCACCCCTCCACTTT
TRBV25-1,NA,NA,TRBJ2-4,CASSEYNSHWTKNIQYF,TGTGCCAGCAGTGAATATAACAGCCACTGGACCAAAAACATTCAGTACTTC
TRBV19,NA,TRBD1,TRBJ1-5,CATEDRRWRNQPQHF,TGTGCCACCGAGGACAGGCGATGGCGCAATCAGCCCCAGCATTTT
TRBV6-1,NA,NA,TRBJ1-1,CASSEHLNTEAFF,TGTGCCAGCAGTGAACACTTGAACACTGAAGCTTTCTTT
TRBV30,NA,TRBD1,TRBJ2-3,CAWNPGQGADTQYF,TGTGCCTGGAACCCGGGACAGGGAGCAGATACGCAGTATTTT
TRBV7-8,NA,TRBD2,TRBJ2-7,CASSPSGRLAVHYEQYF,TGTGCCAGCAGCCCGAGTGGGAGACTAGCGGTACACTACGAGCAGTACTTC
TRBV10-1,few,NA,TRBJ1-1,CASSQTGLNTEAFF,TGCGCCAGCAGCCAGACAGGACTGAACACTGAAGCTTTCTTT
TRBV2,once,NA,TRBJ1-1,CASSGQGTFRGVAFF,TGTGCCAGCAGTGGCCAAGGAACTTTCAGGGGAGTAGCTTTCTTT
TRBV6-5,NA,TRBD1,TRBJ1-1,CASSYRRAGGGTEAFF,TGTGCCAGCAGTTATCGCCGTGCAGGGGGAGGAACTGAAGCTTTCTTT
TRBV4-1,NA,TRBD1,TRBJ2-3,CASSQQGVETDTQYF,TGCGCCAGCAGCCAGCAGGGGGTAGAGACAGATACGCAGTATTTT
TRBV12-3/TRBV12-4,NA,NA,TRBJ1-1,CASRLDRNTEAFF,TGTGCCAGCAGGCTGGACAGGAACACTGAAGCTTTCTTT
TRBV10-1,few,NA,TRBJ2-2,CASRAENTGELFF,TGCGCCAGCAGGGCAGAAAACACCGGGGAGCTGTTTTTT
TRBV30,NA,TRBD2,TRBJ2-1,CAWRATSGRARNEQFF,TGTGCCTGGAGGGCGACTAGCGGGAGGGCGAGGAATGAGCAGTTCTTC
TRBV2,NA,TRBD2,TRBJ2-2,CASSASGRAHTGELFF,TGTGCCAGCAGTGCTAGCGGGAGGGCTCACACCGGGGAGCTGTTTTTT
TRBV12-5,NA,NA,TRBJ1-2,CASGLGSGGYGYTF,TGTGCTAGTGGTTTGGGCTCGGGAGGCTATGGCTACACCTTC
TRBV6-5,NA,NA,TRBJ2-5,CASSPRAGPRETQYF,TGTGCCAGCAGTCCCCGGGCAGGGCCCAGAGAGACCCAGTACTTC
TRBV7-2,NA,TRBD1,TRBJ1-5,CASSLSGRDRNSNQPQHF,TGTGCCAGCAGCTTATCAGGCAGGGACAGAAATAGCAATCAGCCCCAGCATTTT
TRBV6-5,NA,TRBD1,TRBJ1-6,CASKQGYNSPLHF,TGTGCCAGTAAACAGGGGTATAATTCACCCCTCCACTTT
TRBV5-1,NA,TRBD1,TRBJ1-1,CASSLAYRGFGTEAFF,TGCGCCAGCAGCTTGGCATACAGGGGATTTGGCACTGAAGCTTTCTTT